This TCR beta chain originates from a study of T-cell reconstitution after alpha-beta-depleted transplantation in children. This clonotype was detected a few times. Preparation of the TCRbeta library involved a method that used unique molecular identifiers. TCRdb reprocessed the PCR reads via MiXCR and lists one record per CDR3 protein. The sample has hundreds of thousands of distinct CDR3 sequences, 12% seen once. Looked up from germline, CDR1 is LNHDA and CDR2 is SQIVND (reference sequence). This CDR3 has 14 amino acids. V dropped 5 bases and J dropped 7 bases, with 18 bases sitting between them. The chain recombines TRBV19 with TRBJ2-7; the D gene is possibly TRBD2 (6 bases). This TCR derives from a human donor who donated a stem cell graft to a child with acute lymphoblastic leukemia. The sample consisted of PBMCs from the stem cell graft donor, taken from the stem cell graft. The CDR3 DNA follows: TGTGCCAGTAGTGGAGGGAAATGGACGCAAGAGCAGTACTTC. It yields the protein CASSGGKWTQEQYF.